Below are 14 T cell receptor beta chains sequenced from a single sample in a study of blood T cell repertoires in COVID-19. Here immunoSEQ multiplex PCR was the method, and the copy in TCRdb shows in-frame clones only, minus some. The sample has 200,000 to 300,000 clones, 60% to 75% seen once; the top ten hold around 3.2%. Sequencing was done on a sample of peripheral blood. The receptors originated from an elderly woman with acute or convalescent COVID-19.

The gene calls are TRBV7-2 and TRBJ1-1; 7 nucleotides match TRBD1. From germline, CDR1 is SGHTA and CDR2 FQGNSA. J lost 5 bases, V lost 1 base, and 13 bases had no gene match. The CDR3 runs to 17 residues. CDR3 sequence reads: CASSLDRRQGRLTEAFF. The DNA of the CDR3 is TGTGCCAGCAGCTTAGATAGACGACAGGGACGTTTAACTGAAGCTTTCTTT.

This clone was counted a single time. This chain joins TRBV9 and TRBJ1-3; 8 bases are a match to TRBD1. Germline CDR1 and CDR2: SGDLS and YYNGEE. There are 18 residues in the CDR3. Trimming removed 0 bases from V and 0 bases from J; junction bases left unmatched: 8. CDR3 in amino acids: CASSVGDRNLGSGNTIYF. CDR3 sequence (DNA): TGTGCCAGCAGCGTAGGGGACAGGAACTTGGGCTCTGGAAACACCATATATTTT. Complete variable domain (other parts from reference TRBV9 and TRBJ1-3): DSGVTQTPKHLITATGQRVTLRCSPRSGDLSVYWYQQSLDQGLQFLIQYYNGEERAKGNILERFSAQQFPDLHSELNLSSLELGDSALYFCASSVGDRNLGSGNTIYFGEGSWLTVV.

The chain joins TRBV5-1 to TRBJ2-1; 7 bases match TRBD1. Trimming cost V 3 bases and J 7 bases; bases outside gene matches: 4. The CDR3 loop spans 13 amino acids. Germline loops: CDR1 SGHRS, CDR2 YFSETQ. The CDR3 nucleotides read TGCGCCAGCAGCTCCCACAGGGGTAATGAGCAGTTCTTC. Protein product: CASSSHRGNEQFF.

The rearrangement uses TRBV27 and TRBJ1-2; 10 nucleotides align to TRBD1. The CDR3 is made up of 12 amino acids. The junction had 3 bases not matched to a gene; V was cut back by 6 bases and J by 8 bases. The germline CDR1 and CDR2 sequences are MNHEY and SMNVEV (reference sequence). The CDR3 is CASRGQGSGYTF. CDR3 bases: TGTGCCAGCAGGGGACAGGGGAGCGGCTACACCTTC.

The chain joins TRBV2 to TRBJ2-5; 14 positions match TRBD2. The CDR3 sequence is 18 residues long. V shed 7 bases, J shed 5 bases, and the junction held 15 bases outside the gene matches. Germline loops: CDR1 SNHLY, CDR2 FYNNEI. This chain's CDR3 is CASTTSGTSGSWGETQYF. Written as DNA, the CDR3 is TGTGCCAGCACAACCTCCGGGACTAGCGGGAGTTGGGGCGAGACCCAGTACTTC.

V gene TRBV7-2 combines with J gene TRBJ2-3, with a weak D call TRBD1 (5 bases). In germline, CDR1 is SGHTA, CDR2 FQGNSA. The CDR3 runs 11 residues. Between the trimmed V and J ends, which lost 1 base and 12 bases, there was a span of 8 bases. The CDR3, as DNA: TGTGCCAGCAGCTTAGTAGGGGATCAGTATTTT. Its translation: CASSLVGDQYF. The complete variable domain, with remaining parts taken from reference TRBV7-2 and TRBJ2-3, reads GAGVSQSPSNKVTEKGKDVELRCDPISGHTALYWYRQSLGQGLEFLIYFQGNSAPDKSGLPSDRFSAERTGGSVSTLTIQRTQQEDSAVYLCASSLVGDQYFGPGTRLTVL.

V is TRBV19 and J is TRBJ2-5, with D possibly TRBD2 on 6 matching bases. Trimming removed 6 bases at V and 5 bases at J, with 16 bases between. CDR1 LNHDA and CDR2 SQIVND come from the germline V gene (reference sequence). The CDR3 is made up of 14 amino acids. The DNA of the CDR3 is TGTGCCAGTAGGGTTAGCGGAGGACGGGAGACCCAGTACTTC. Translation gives CASRVSGGRETQYF.

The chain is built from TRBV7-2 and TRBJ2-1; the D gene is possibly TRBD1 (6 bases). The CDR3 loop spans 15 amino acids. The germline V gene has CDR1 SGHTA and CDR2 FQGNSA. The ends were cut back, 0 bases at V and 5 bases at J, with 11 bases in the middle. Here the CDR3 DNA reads TGTGCCAGCAGCTTAGCGGGGACATACAACAATGAGCAGTTCTTC. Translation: CASSLAGTYNNEQFF. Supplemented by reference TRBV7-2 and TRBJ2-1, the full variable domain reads GAGVSQSPSNKVTEKGKDVELRCDPISGHTALYWYRQSLGQGLEFLIYFQGNSAPDKSGLPSDRFSAERTGGSVSTLTIQRTQQEDSAVYLCASSLAGTYNNEQFFGPGTRLTVL.

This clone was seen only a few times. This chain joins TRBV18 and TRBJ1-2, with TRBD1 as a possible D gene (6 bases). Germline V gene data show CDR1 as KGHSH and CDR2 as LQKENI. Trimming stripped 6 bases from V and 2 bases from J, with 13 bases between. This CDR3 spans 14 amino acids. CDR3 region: CASSLQQGNYGYTF. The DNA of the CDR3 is TGTGCCAGCTCGTTACAACAGGGAAACTATGGCTACACCTTC.

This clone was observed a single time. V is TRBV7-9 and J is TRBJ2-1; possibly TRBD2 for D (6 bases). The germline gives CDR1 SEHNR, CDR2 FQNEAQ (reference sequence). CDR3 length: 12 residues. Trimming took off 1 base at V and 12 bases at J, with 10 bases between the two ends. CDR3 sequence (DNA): TGTGCCAGCAGCTTAGTGGGGGAGGTGCAGTTCTTC. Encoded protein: CASSLVGEVQFF.

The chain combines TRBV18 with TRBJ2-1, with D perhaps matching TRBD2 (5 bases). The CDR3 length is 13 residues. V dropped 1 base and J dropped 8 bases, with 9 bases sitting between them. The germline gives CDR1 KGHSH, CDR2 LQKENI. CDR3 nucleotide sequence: TGTGCCAGCTCACCACAATCTAGCTATGAGCAGTTCTTC. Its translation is CASSPQSSYEQFF.

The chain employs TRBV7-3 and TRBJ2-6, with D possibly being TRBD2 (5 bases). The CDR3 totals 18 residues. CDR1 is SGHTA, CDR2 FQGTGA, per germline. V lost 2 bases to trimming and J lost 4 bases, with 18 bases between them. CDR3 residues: CASSLSPGVGSGANVLTF. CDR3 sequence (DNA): TGTGCCAGCAGCTTATCTCCCGGGGTTGGATCCGGGGCCAACGTCCTGACTTTC.

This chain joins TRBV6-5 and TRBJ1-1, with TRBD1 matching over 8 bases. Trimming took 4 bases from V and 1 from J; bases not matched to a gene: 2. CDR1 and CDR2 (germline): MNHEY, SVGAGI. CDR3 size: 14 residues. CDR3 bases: TGTGCCAGCAGTTTACAGGGGGAGAACACTGAAGCTTTCTTT. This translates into CASSLQGENTEAFF.

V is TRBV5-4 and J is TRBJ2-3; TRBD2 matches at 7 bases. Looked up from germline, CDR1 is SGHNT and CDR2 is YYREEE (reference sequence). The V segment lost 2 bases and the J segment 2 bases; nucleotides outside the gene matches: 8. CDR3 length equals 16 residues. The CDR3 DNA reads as TGTGCCAGCAGCTTAAGGCTAGCGGAGTTCACAGATACGCAGTATTTT. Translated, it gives CASSLRLAEFTDTQYF.